This T cell receptor (beta chain) was recovered during a study of identical twins' blood T cells. This CDR3 contains 13 residues. V shed 5 bases and J 7 bases; nucleotides not matched to a gene: 6. Germline V CDR1 and CDR2: MNHEY, SVGEGT. Each CDR3 protein gets one entry after TCRdb re-called the 5' RACE reads with MiXCR. The sample yields fewer than 450,000 distinct CDR3 sequences, over 25% seen once. The donors were healthy female monozygous twins, three pairs in total. The three twin pairs were reared together, likely meeting the same infections. The specimen was PBMCs. The chain uses TRBV6-2 or TRBV6-3 and TRBJ1-2; 8 bases map to TRBD1. This TCR was sampled from a woman between 18 and 50 years old in good health. CDR3 protein: CASSIQGAIGYTF. The CDR3 DNA sequence: TGTGCCAGCAGTATCCAGGGGGCGATTGGCTACACCTTC.